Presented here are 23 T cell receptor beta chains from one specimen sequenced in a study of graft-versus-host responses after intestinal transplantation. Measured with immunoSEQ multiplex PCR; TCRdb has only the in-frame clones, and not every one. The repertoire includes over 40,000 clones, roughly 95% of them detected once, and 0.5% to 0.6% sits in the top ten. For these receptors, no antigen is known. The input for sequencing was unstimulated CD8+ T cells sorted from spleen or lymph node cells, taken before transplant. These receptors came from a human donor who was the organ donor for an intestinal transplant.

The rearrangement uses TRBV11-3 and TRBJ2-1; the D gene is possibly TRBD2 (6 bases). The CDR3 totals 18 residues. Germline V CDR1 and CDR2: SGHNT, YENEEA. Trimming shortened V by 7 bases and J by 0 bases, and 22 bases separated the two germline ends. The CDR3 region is CASTRNFTAGRSYNEQFF. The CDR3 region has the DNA TGTGCCAGCACCCGAAACTTCACCGCGGGGCGCTCCTACAATGAGCAGTTCTTC.

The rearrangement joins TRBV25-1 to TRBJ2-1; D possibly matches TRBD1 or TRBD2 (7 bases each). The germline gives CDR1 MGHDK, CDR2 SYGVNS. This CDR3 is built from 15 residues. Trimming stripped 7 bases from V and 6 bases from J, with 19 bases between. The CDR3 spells CASTTSGGVGNEQFF. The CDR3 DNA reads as TGTGCCAGCACTACATCAGGGGGGGTAGGCAATGAGCAGTTCTTC.

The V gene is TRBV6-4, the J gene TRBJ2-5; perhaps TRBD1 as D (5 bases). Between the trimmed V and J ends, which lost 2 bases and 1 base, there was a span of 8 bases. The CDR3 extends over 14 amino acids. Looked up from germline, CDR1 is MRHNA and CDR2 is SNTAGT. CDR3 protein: CASSDGALQETQYF. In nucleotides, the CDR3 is TGTGCCAGCAGTGACGGGGCTCTCCAAGAGACCCAGTACTTC.

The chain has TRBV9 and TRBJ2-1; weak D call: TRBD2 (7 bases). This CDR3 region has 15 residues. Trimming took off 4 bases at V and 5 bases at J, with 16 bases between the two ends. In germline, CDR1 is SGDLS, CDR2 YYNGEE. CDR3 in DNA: TGTGCCAGCAGCCCTACGGGGGGCCGCAACAATGAGCAGTTCTTC. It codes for CASSPTGGRNNEQFF.

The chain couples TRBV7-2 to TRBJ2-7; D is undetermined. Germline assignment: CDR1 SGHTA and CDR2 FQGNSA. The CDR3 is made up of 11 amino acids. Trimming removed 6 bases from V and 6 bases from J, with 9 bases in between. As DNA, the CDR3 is TGTGCCAGCAGTACACTACTCGAGCAGTACTTC. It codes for CASSTLLEQYF.

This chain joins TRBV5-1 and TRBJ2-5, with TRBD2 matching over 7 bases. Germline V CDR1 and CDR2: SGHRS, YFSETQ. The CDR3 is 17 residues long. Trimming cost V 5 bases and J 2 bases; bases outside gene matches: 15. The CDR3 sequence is CASSQPSGGGDQETQYF. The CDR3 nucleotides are TGCGCCAGCAGTCAACCGTCCGGTGGGGGGGATCAAGAGACCCAGTACTTC.

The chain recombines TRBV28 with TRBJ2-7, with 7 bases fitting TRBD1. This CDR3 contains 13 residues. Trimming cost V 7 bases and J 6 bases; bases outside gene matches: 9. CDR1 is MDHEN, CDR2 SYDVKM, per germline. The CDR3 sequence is CASTRQGGAEQYF. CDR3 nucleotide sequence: TGTGCCAGCACCCGACAAGGGGGCGCCGAGCAGTACTTC.

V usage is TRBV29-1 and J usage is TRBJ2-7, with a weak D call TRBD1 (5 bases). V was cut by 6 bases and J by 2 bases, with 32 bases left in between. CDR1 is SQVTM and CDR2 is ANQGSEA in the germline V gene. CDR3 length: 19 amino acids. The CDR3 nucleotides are TGCAGCGTCCTCACCATCAAGACAGCATCCCCCGGAATAACCTACGAGCAGTACTTC. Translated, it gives CSVLTIKTASPGITYEQYF.

CDR3 sequence: CASRLAETGASTYNEQFF. The CDR3 DNA follows: TGTGCAAGTCGCTTAGCGGAAACTGGGGCTTCAACCTACAATGAGCAGTTCTTC. This chain uses TRBV12-2 with TRBJ2-1; TRBD1 is the table's D call, not checked against the DNA. TRBV12-2 is assigned pseudogene status. This CDR3 contains 18 residues.

CDR3 nucleotides: TGTGCCAGCAGTGAAGTAACAAGAAACAATGAGCAGTTCTTC. Translation gives CASSEVTRNNEQFF. V is TRBV2 and J is TRBJ2-1; D gene ambiguous. CDR3 length equals 14 residues. The V gene's germline CDR1 is SNHLY and CDR2 FYNNEI. V gave up 1 base and J gave up 5 bases, with 9 bases separating them.

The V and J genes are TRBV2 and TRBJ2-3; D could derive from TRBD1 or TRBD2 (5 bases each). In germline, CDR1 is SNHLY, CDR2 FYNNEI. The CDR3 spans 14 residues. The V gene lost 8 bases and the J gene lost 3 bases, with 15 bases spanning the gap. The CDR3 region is CASGGRALTDTQYF. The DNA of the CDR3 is TGTGCCAGCGGGGGTAGGGCTCTAACAGATACGCAGTATTTT. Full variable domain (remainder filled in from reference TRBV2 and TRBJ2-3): EPEVTQTPSHQVTQMGQEVILRCVPISNHLYFYWYRQILGQKVEFLVSFYNNEISEKSEIFDDQFSVERPDGSNFTLKIRSTKLEDSAMYFCASGGRALTDTQYFGPGTRLTVL.

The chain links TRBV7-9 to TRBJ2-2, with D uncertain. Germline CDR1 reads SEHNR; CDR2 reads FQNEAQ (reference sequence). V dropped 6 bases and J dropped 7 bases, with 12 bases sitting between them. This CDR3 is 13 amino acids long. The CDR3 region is CASSPQVIGELFF. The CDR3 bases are TGTGCCAGCAGTCCTCAGGTGATCGGGGAGCTGTTTTTT.

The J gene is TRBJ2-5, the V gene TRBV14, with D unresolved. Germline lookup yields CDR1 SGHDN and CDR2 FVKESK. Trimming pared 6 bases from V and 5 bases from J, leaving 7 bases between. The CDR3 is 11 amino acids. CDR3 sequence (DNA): TGTGCCAGCAGTGCGACCGAGACCCAGTACTTC. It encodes CASSATETQYF.

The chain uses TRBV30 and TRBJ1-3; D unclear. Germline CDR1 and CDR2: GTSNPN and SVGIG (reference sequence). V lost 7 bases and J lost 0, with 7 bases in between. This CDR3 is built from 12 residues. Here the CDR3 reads CASHNSGNTIYF. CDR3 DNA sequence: TGTGCCTCCCATAACTCTGGAAACACCATATATTTT.

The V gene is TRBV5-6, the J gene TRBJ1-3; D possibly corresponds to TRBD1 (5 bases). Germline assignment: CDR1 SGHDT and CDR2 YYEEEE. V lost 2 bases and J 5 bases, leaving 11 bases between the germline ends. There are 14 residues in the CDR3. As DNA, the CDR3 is TGTGCCAGCAGCTTCGGGACGGTCCGAAACACCATATATTTT. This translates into CASSFGTVRNTIYF.

CDR3 in amino acids: CSVCQGNEQYF. The CDR3 DNA sequence: TGCAGCGTGTGTCAGGGTAACGAGCAGTACTTC. V gene TRBV29-1 combines with J gene TRBJ2-7; maybe TRBD1 (5 bases). Germline V gene lookup returns CDR1 SQVTM and CDR2 ANQGSEA. Trimming took 6 bases from V and 5 from J, leaving 11 bases between them. The CDR3 loop spans 11 amino acids.

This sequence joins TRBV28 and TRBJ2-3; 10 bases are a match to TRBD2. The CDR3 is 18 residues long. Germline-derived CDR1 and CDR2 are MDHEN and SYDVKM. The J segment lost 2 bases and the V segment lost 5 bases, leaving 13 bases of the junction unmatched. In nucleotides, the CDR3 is TGTGCCAGCAGTCCTTACCGGCCTAGCGGGGGTAACACAGATACGCAGTATTTT. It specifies CASSPYRPSGGNTDTQYF.

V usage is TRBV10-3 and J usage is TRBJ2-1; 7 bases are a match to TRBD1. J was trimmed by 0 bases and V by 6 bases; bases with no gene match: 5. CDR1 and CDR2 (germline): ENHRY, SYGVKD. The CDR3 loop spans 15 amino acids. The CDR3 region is CAIRYRDSSYNEQFF. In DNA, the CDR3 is TGTGCCATCAGATACCGGGACAGCTCCTACAATGAGCAGTTCTTC.

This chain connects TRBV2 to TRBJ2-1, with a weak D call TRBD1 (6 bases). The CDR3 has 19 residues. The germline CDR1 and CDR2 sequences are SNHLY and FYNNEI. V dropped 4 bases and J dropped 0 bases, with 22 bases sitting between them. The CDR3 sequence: CASSGQVLSGRSSYNEQFF. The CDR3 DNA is TGTGCCAGCAGTGGACAGGTGCTGTCGGGCCGGAGCTCCTACAATGAGCAGTTCTTC.

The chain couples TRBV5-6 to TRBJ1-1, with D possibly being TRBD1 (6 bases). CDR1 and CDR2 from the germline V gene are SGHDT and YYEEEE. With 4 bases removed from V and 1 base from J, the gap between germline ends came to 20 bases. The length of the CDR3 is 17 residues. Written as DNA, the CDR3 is TGTGCCAGCAGCCCTGGTGGAGGGGGTGAGGAGAACACTGAAGCTTTCTTT. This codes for CASSPGGGGEENTEAFF.

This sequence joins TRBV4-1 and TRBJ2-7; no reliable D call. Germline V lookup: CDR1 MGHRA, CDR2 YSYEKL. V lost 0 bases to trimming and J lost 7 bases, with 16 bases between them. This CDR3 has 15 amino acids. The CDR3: CASSQDRTAFREQYF. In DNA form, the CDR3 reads TGCGCCAGCAGCCAAGATCGGACGGCGTTCAGAGAGCAGTACTTC.

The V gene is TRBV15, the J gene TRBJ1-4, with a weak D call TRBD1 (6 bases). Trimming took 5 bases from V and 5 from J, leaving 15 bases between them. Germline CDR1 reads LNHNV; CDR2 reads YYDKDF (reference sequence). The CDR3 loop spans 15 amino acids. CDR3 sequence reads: CATSSLQGRNEKLFF. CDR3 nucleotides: TGTGCCACCAGCTCCCTACAGGGCCGGAATGAAAAACTGTTTTTT.

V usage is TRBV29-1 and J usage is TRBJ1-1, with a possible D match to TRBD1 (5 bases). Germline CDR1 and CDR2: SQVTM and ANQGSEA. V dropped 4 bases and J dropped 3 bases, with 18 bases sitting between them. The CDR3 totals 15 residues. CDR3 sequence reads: CSVVSFREKYTEAFF. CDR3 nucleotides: TGCAGCGTTGTGTCTTTCAGGGAAAAGTACACTGAAGCTTTCTTT.